The rows below give T cell receptor beta chains drawn from one sample of a study of blood T cell repertoires in COVID-19. Clones were sequenced by immunoSEQ multiplex PCR, and TCRdb holds only the in-frame ones, with some missing. The sample includes approximately 240,000 clones, 75% to 90% of them seen just once. The sample was peripheral blood. These receptors all come from a woman in her twenties or thirties who had recovered from COVID-19. The CDR3 runs from the conserved cysteine through the conserved F or W. A D gene is named only where the DNA matches it firmly. Clone size is stated in some rows and not others, as once, few, many or a class when expanded.

clone_size: -
j_call: TRBJ2-2
v_call: TRBV6-5
d_call: -
cdr3_aa: CASSYEPRGSGGELFF
cdr3_nt: TGTGCCAGCAGTTACGAACCTAGGGGCAGTGGTGGGGAGCTGTTTTTT

clone_size: few
j_call: TRBJ1-2
v_call: TRBV7-9
d_call: -
cdr3_aa: CASSPLTNYGYTF
cdr3_nt: TGTGCCAGCAGCCCCCTTACAAACTATGGCTACACCTTC

clone_size: -
j_call: TRBJ2-3
v_call: TRBV4-1
d_call: TRBD2
cdr3_aa: CASSQEAPGLVDTQYF
cdr3_nt: TGCGCCAGCAGCCAAGAGGCCCCGGGACTAGTTGATACGCAGTATTTT

clone_size: -
j_call: TRBJ2-5
v_call: TRBV11-2
d_call: TRBD2
cdr3_aa: CASSLEVPTSGDMTQYF
cdr3_nt: TGTGCCAGCAGCTTAGAGGTACCGACTAGCGGGGACATGACCCAGTACTTC

clone_size: -
j_call: TRBJ1-1
v_call: TRBV18
d_call: -
cdr3_aa: CASSRGGNTEAFF
cdr3_nt: TGTGCCAGCTCACGAGGGGGGAACACTGAAGCTTTCTTT

clone_size: -
j_call: TRBJ1-5
v_call: TRBV4-1
d_call: -
cdr3_aa: CASSQGGTGNQPQHF
cdr3_nt: TGCGCCAGCAGCCAAGGAGGGACTGGCAATCAGCCCCAGCATTTT

clone_size: -
j_call: TRBJ1-4
v_call: TRBV28
d_call: -
cdr3_aa: CASSSPGYNEKLFF
cdr3_nt: TGTGCCAGCAGTTCCCCGGGATACAATGAAAAACTGTTTTTT

clone_size: -
j_call: TRBJ2-7
v_call: TRBV5-6
d_call: TRBD1
cdr3_aa: CASSLTGRAGGYEQYF
cdr3_nt: TGTGCCAGCAGCTTGACGGGTCGTGCAGGGGGCTACGAGCAGTACTTC

clone_size: -
j_call: TRBJ2-1
v_call: TRBV24-1
d_call: -
cdr3_aa: CATSGGRGREGNEQFF
cdr3_nt: TGTGCCACCAGTGGGGGGCGGGGCAGGGAGGGCAATGAGCAGTTCTTC

clone_size: -
j_call: TRBJ2-5
v_call: TRBV5-6
d_call: -
cdr3_aa: CASSLEQFETQYF
cdr3_nt: TGTGCCAGCAGCTTGGAACAGTTTGAGACCCAGTACTTC

clone_size: -
j_call: TRBJ2-3
v_call: TRBV5-1
d_call: -
cdr3_aa: CASSLDGAFADTQYF
cdr3_nt: TGCGCCAGCAGCTTGGACGGTGCATTTGCAGATACGCAGTATTTT

clone_size: -
j_call: TRBJ2-2
v_call: TRBV29-1
d_call: -
cdr3_aa: CSVATGGELFF
cdr3_nt: TGCAGCGTTGCTACGGGTGGGGAGCTGTTTTTT

clone_size: once
j_call: TRBJ1-1
v_call: TRBV19
d_call: TRBD1
cdr3_aa: CASSISDNRGSDEAFF
cdr3_nt: TGTGCCAGTAGTATATCGGATAACAGGGGCTCTGATGAAGCTTTCTTT

clone_size: few
j_call: TRBJ2-1
v_call: TRBV4-2
d_call: TRBD2
cdr3_aa: CASSQEPAGAYNEQFF
cdr3_nt: TGTGCCAGCAGCCAAGAGCCAGCGGGGGCCTACAATGAGCAGTTCTTC

clone_size: -
j_call: TRBJ1-2
v_call: TRBV5-5
d_call: TRBD1
cdr3_aa: CASSLRTGDYGYTF
cdr3_nt: TGTGCCAGCAGCCTTCGGACAGGGGACTATGGCTACACCTTC

clone_size: -
j_call: TRBJ1-5
v_call: TRBV7-8
d_call: -
cdr3_aa: CASSLGRVFQPQHF
cdr3_nt: TGTGCCAGCAGCTTAGGCAGGGTATTTCAGCCCCAGCATTTT

clone_size: -
j_call: TRBJ1-1
v_call: TRBV30
d_call: -
cdr3_aa: CAWSRGGLRPLNTEAFF
cdr3_nt: TGTGCCTGGTCGCGGGGTGGACTGAGACCTCTCAACACTGAAGCTTTCTTT

clone_size: -
j_call: TRBJ2-3
v_call: TRBV5-6
d_call: -
cdr3_aa: CASSLMPGSEEDTQYF
cdr3_nt: TGTGCCAGCAGCTTGATGCCAGGGTCTGAGGAGGATACGCAGTATTTT

clone_size: -
j_call: TRBJ2-5
v_call: TRBV10-3
d_call: -
cdr3_aa: CAISGQIGVETQYF
cdr3_nt: TGTGCCATCAGTGGACAAATAGGGGTCGAGACCCAGTACTTC

clone_size: -
j_call: TRBJ1-4
v_call: TRBV7-9
d_call: TRBD1
cdr3_aa: CASSLLSGGEEKLFF
cdr3_nt: TGTGCCAGCAGCTTACTTTCAGGGGGTGAGGAAAAACTGTTTTTT

clone_size: -
j_call: TRBJ2-7
v_call: TRBV9
d_call: TRBD2
cdr3_aa: CASSVGLGGGNPYEQYF
cdr3_nt: TGTGCCAGCAGCGTAGGATTAGGCGGGGGGAACCCCTACGAGCAGTACTTC

clone_size: -
j_call: TRBJ1-4
v_call: TRBV5-1
d_call: TRBD1
cdr3_aa: CASSLQGTSNEKLFF
cdr3_nt: TGCGCCAGCAGCCTACAGGGGACGAGCAATGAAAAACTGTTTTTT

clone_size: -
j_call: TRBJ2-2
v_call: TRBV5-1
d_call: -
cdr3_aa: CASSLGTGSYTGELFF
cdr3_nt: TGCGCCAGCAGCTTGGGAACAGGATCCTACACCGGGGAGCTGTTTTTT

clone_size: -
j_call: TRBJ2-1
v_call: TRBV24-1
d_call: TRBD1
cdr3_aa: CATSDPGQGDNEQFF
cdr3_nt: TGTGCCACCAGTGATCCGGGACAGGGGGACAATGAGCAGTTCTTC

clone_size: -
j_call: TRBJ2-1
v_call: TRBV19
d_call: TRBD2
cdr3_aa: CASSTPAGGISYNEQFF
cdr3_nt: TGTGCCAGTAGTACCCCGGCGGGGGGCATATCCTACAATGAGCAGTTCTTC

clone_size: -
j_call: TRBJ1-1
v_call: TRBV7-6
d_call: TRBD1
cdr3_aa: CASSLTGVGTEAFF
cdr3_nt: TGTGCCAGCAGCTTAACAGGGGTTGGGACTGAAGCTTTCTTT

clone_size: -
j_call: TRBJ2-5
v_call: TRBV9
d_call: TRBD2
cdr3_aa: CASSVGLSGGTQETQYF
cdr3_nt: TGTGCCAGCAGCGTAGGACTGAGCGGGGGGACCCAAGAGACCCAGTACTTC